Listed here are 4 T cell receptor beta chains from one sample, sequenced in a study of spatial heterogeneity in lung cancer (dated by TCRdb to between 2017 and 2020). Explained via the paper, the time point label denotes: sample taken at primary tumor resection. Paper-wide results and their limitations: A correlation was observed between the number of expanded intratumoral alpha and beta TCRs and the tumor nonsynonymous mutation count.

Receptor amplification or capture employed 5' RACE. TCRdb names NextSeq 500 as the instrument used. TCRdb reprocessing: public reads trimmed at Q25 with fastp, clones called with MiXCR, in-frame beta chains kept. When rows share a CDR3 protein, they turn into one entry using the most common DNA and genes. For this sample there are approximately 17,000 distinct CDR3 sequences; around 8.1% appear just once. About 23% of the sample comes from the top ten. These receptors are not linked to any known antigen. The material was lung tumor tissue, obtained at surgery. Receptor source: a male donor with early-stage non-small cell lung cancer.

The gene calls are TRBV20-1 and TRBJ1-2; D is ambiguous. Trimming left V 4 bases short and J 4 bases short, with 13 bases between. The CDR3 runs 13 residues. Germline V gives CDR1 DFQATT, CDR2 SNEGSKA (reference sequence). CDR3 sequence: CSAIKAAVYGYTF. The CDR3 bases are TGCAGTGCTATCAAGGCGGCAGTCTATGGCTACACCTTC.

This clonotype came up many times. J is TRBJ2-3 and V is TRBV7-3; D is ambiguous. Germline CDR1 and CDR2: SGHTA and FQGTGA. The CDR3 has 14 amino acids. V was shortened by 2 bases and J by 2 bases, with 8 bases between the two germline ends. The CDR3 sequence is CASSLGTSTDTQYF. CDR3 bases: TGTGCCAGCAGCTTAGGAACCTCCACAGATACGCAGTATTTT.

This clonotype was recorded many times. V usage is TRBV7-9 and J usage is TRBJ2-7, with D possibly being TRBD2 (6 bases). Germline assignment: CDR1 SEHNR and CDR2 FQNEAQ (reference sequence). V lost 10 bases, J lost 6 bases, and 28 bases lay in between. CDR3 length equals 16 residues. The CDR3 sequence: CAITQKAGRTPGEQYF. The CDR3 nucleotides are TGTGCCATAACGCAAAAGGCGGGGCGAACCCCTGGCGAGCAGTACTTC.

This clonotype was recorded at least ten times. The chain carries TRBV20-1 and TRBJ2-7; D may be TRBD1 (6 bases). Trimming left V 1 base short and J 3 bases short, with 13 bases between. The CDR3 has 14 amino acids. Germline V gives CDR1 DFQATT, CDR2 SNEGSKA (reference sequence). The CDR3 sequence: CSARGRTALYEQYF. The CDR3 bases are TGCAGTGCTAGAGGAAGGACAGCCCTCTACGAGCAGTACTTC.